The clone carrying this TCR beta chain was seen a few times. Antigen unknown. Between the trimmed V and J ends, which lost 3 bases and 0 bases, there was a span of 15 bases. The length of the CDR3 is 16 residues. From germline, CDR1 is SGHVS and CDR2 FNYEAQ. The entry originates in a study of blood T cells in healthy people across ages. Study-level findings and limits: Across samples, TCR beta diversity tracked strongly with naive T cell percentage.

Sample-barcoded 5' priming and a J-beta primer mix drove a second PCR of roughly 7 to 11 cycles. TCRdb re-called the 5' RACE reads through MiXCR, storing one row per CDR3 protein. This sample has 800,000 to 1,300,000 distinct CDR3 sequences; less than 25% occur once, and the top ten carry approximately 0.79%. The same sample was also used in a study of T cells of mothers and their children.

The chain joins TRBV7-6 to TRBJ2-7; the D call may be TRBD1 or TRBD2 (5 bases each). The sequenced sample consisted of blood. This receptor was taken from a girl under 10 years old in good health. CDR3 region: CASSLLGDGSSYEQYF. The CDR3 DNA reads as TGTGCCAGCAGCTTGTTGGGGGACGGAAGCTCCTACGAGCAGTACTTC.